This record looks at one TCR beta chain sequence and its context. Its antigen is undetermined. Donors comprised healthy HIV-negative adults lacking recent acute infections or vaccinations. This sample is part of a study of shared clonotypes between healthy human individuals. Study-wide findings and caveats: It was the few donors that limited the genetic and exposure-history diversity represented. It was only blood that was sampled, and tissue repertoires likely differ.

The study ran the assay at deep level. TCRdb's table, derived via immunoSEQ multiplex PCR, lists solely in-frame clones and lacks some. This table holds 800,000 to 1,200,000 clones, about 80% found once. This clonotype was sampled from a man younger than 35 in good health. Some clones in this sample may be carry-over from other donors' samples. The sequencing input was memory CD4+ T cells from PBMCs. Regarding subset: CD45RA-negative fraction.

CDR3 residues: CASSRTVINEKLFF. The CDR3 DNA reads as TGTGCCAGCAGCAGGACGGTGATTAATGAAAAACTGTTTTTT. The rearrangement joins TRBV6-1 to TRBJ1-4; the D is unclear. V lost 6 bases and J 4 bases, leaving 12 bases between the germline ends. Germline loops: CDR1 MNHNS, CDR2 SASEGT. The CDR3 covers 14 residues.